These T cell receptor beta chains were read from a single sample in a study of sequential checkpoint blockade in melanoma. The method was immunoSEQ multiplex PCR; TCRdb's version includes in-frame clones alone and lacks a portion of them. Altogether 15,000 to 20,000 clones are present, approximately 80% being singletons, with the ten largest covering about an eighth. The material sequenced was CD8+ T cells sorted from blood (inferred from file names), taken from a patient given nivolumab and ipilimumab in sequence. These receptors were collected from a human donor with melanoma. The CDR3 runs from the conserved cysteine through the conserved F or W. The D gene is left open where the match is weak. Some rows mark clone size as missing; the rest say once, few, many or name a class of expanded clone.

D gene: TRBD2
clone size: medium-sized
J gene: TRBJ2-7
V gene: TRBV29-1
CDR3 protein: CSVLMTSGISYEQYF
CDR3 DNA: TGCAGCGTCCTCATGACTAGCGGAATTTCCTACGAGCAGTACTTC

D gene: -
clone size: -
J gene: TRBJ2-7
V gene: TRBV4-3
CDR3 protein: CASSQEAGVFEQYF
CDR3 DNA: TGCGCCAGCAGCCAAGAAGCAGGGGTATTTGAGCAGTACTTC

D gene: -
clone size: -
J gene: TRBJ2-7
V gene: TRBV30
CDR3 protein: CAFGDNSYEQYF
CDR3 DNA: TGTGCCTTTGGGGACAACTCCTACGAGCAGTACTTC

D gene: TRBD1
clone size: -
J gene: TRBJ2-7
V gene: TRBV5-4
CDR3 protein: CASSPGTGNYEQYF
CDR3 DNA: TGTGCCAGCAGCCCCGGGACAGGCAACTACGAGCAGTACTTC

D gene: TRBD1
clone size: once
J gene: TRBJ1-2
V gene: TRBV4-1
CDR3 protein: CASSQVVVDRGLNYGYTF
CDR3 DNA: TGCGCCAGCAGCCAAGTGGTTGTGGACAGGGGACTCAACTATGGCTACACCTTC

D gene: -
clone size: -
J gene: TRBJ1-6
V gene: TRBV4-1
CDR3 protein: CASSQDRWRTAYNSPLHF
CDR3 DNA: TGCGCCAGCAGCCAGGATCGCTGGCGGACAGCGTATAATTCACCCCTCCACTTT

D gene: TRBD1
clone size: -
J gene: TRBJ2-7
V gene: TRBV11-2
CDR3 protein: CASSLNRGNEQYF
CDR3 DNA: TGTGCCAGCAGCTTAAACAGGGGGAACGAGCAGTACTTC

D gene: -
clone size: -
J gene: TRBJ2-5
V gene: TRBV7-8
CDR3 protein: CASSLLQGEETQYF
CDR3 DNA: TGTGCCAGCAGCTTATTACAGGGTGAAGAGACCCAGTACTTC

D gene: TRBD1
clone size: few
J gene: TRBJ2-7
V gene: TRBV6-1
CDR3 protein: CASRTLPGQGYEQYF
CDR3 DNA: TGTGCCAGCAGGACATTACCGGGACAGGGCTACGAGCAGTACTTC

D gene: TRBD2
clone size: -
J gene: TRBJ2-7
V gene: TRBV29-1
CDR3 protein: CSVLTSGSMDYEQYF
CDR3 DNA: TGCAGCGTTCTGACTAGCGGGAGTATGGATTACGAGCAGTACTTC

D gene: TRBD1
clone size: -
J gene: TRBJ2-7
V gene: TRBV30
CDR3 protein: CAWSVPRDRGYEQYF
CDR3 DNA: TGTGCCTGGAGTGTACCCCGGGACAGGGGGTACGAGCAGTACTTC

D gene: -
clone size: -
J gene: TRBJ2-7
V gene: TRBV6-5
CDR3 protein: CASSYSSLPYEQYF
CDR3 DNA: TGTGCCAGCAGTTACTCGAGTCTCCCCTACGAGCAGTACTTC

D gene: -
clone size: once
J gene: TRBJ2-7
V gene: TRBV11-3
CDR3 protein: CASSLEAGGWDEQYF
CDR3 DNA: TGTGCCAGCAGCTTAGAAGCAGGGGGGTGGGACGAGCAGTACTTC

D gene: TRBD1
clone size: -
J gene: TRBJ1-4
V gene: TRBV7-2
CDR3 protein: CASSSTQGFTNEKLFF
CDR3 DNA: TGTGCCAGCAGCTCCACACAGGGGTTCACTAATGAAAAACTGTTTTTT

D gene: -
clone size: -
J gene: TRBJ1-1
V gene: TRBV4-3
CDR3 protein: CASSQDHRVHTEAFF
CDR3 DNA: TGCGCCAGCAGCCAAGATCATCGGGTGCACACTGAAGCTTTCTTT

D gene: -
clone size: -
J gene: TRBJ1-5
V gene: TRBV4-1
CDR3 protein: CASSQPQDSPGGPQHF
CDR3 DNA: TGCGCCAGCAGCCAGCCACAGGACAGCCCCGGTGGGCCCCAGCATTTT

D gene: TRBD2
clone size: -
J gene: TRBJ2-7
V gene: TRBV4-3
CDR3 protein: CASSQVPGTSGPYEQYF
CDR3 DNA: TGCGCCAGCAGCCAGGTACCCGGGACTAGCGGTCCCTACGAGCAGTACTTC

D gene: TRBD1
clone size: -
J gene: TRBJ2-7
V gene: TRBV4-2
CDR3 protein: CASSSGTGPYEQYF
CDR3 DNA: TGTGCCAGCAGCTCCGGGACAGGGCCCTACGAGCAGTACTTC

D gene: TRBD1
clone size: -
J gene: TRBJ1-2
V gene: TRBV7-6
CDR3 protein: CASSLNKGLGQTYGYTF
CDR3 DNA: TGTGCCAGCAGCTTAAATAAGGGGTTGGGACAGACCTATGGCTACACCTTC

D gene: TRBD1
clone size: -
J gene: TRBJ2-7
V gene: TRBV7-2
CDR3 protein: CASSYGTAAYEQYF
CDR3 DNA: TGTGCCAGCAGCTACGGGACAGCCGCCTACGAGCAGTACTTC

D gene: -
clone size: -
J gene: TRBJ1-5
V gene: TRBV19
CDR3 protein: CASSMGHLNQPQHF
CDR3 DNA: TGTGCCAGTAGTATGGGGCACCTGAATCAGCCCCAGCATTTT

D gene: -
clone size: once
J gene: TRBJ1-1
V gene: TRBV27
CDR3 protein: CASSLYGRTNTEAFF
CDR3 DNA: TGTGCCAGCAGTTTATACGGCAGGACAAACACTGAAGCTTTCTTT

D gene: TRBD1
clone size: -
J gene: TRBJ1-5
V gene: TRBV19
CDR3 protein: CASSIRGTDSNQPQHF
CDR3 DNA: TGTGCCAGTAGTATAAGAGGGACAGATAGCAATCAGCCCCAGCATTTT

D gene: TRBD1
clone size: -
J gene: TRBJ2-7
V gene: TRBV10-3
CDR3 protein: CAISGGDRDYEQYF
CDR3 DNA: TGTGCCATCAGTGGTGGGGACAGGGACTACGAGCAGTACTTC

D gene: -
clone size: -
J gene: TRBJ2-7
V gene: TRBV4-1
CDR3 protein: CASSRLEDSEQYF
CDR3 DNA: TGCGCCAGCAGCCGACTTGAGGACAGCGAGCAGTACTTC

D gene: TRBD1
clone size: -
J gene: TRBJ1-2
V gene: TRBV2
CDR3 protein: CASMRTGSDYGYTF
CDR3 DNA: TGTGCCAGCATGCGGACAGGGTCGGACTATGGCTACACCTTC

D gene: -
clone size: medium-sized
J gene: TRBJ2-2
V gene: TRBV9
CDR3 protein: CASSVAMRPRGGELFF
CDR3 DNA: TGTGCCAGCAGCGTAGCTATGCGGCCCAGGGGCGGGGAGCTGTTTTTT

D gene: TRBD1
clone size: -
J gene: TRBJ1-5
V gene: TRBV7-9
CDR3 protein: CASSGSGQGVNSNQPQHF
CDR3 DNA: TGTGCCAGCAGCGGTTCAGGACAGGGGGTTAATAGCAATCAGCCCCAGCATTTT

D gene: -
clone size: -
J gene: TRBJ1-4
V gene: TRBV7-6
CDR3 protein: CASSLAHRATNEKLFF
CDR3 DNA: TGTGCCAGCAGCTTAGCGCATCGAGCAACTAATGAAAAACTGTTTTTT

D gene: -
clone size: few
J gene: TRBJ2-7
V gene: TRBV11-2
CDR3 protein: CASSFAQGYEQYF
CDR3 DNA: TGTGCCAGCAGCTTCGCACAGGGCTACGAGCAGTACTTC

D gene: -
clone size: -
J gene: TRBJ2-1
V gene: TRBV29-1
CDR3 protein: CSVGEYEQFF
CDR3 DNA: TGCAGCGTCGGGGAATACGAGCAGTTCTTC

D gene: -
clone size: -
J gene: TRBJ1-3
V gene: TRBV2
CDR3 protein: CASSGYSSGNTIYF
CDR3 DNA: TGTGCCAGCAGTGGGTACAGCTCTGGAAACACCATATATTTT

D gene: -
clone size: -
J gene: TRBJ2-7
V gene: TRBV7-9
CDR3 protein: CASSSAGKAYEQYF
CDR3 DNA: TGTGCCAGCAGCTCTGCGGGGAAGGCCTACGAGCAGTACTTC

D gene: TRBD2
clone size: once
J gene: TRBJ2-7
V gene: TRBV7-2
CDR3 protein: CASSLGGGGRAYEQYF
CDR3 DNA: TGTGCCAGCAGCTTAGGCGGGGGGGGCAGAGCTTACGAGCAGTACTTC

D gene: TRBD1
clone size: -
J gene: TRBJ2-7
V gene: TRBV30
CDR3 protein: CAWSWDSNYEQYF
CDR3 DNA: TGTGCCTGGAGTTGGGACAGTAACTACGAGCAGTACTTC

D gene: TRBD1
clone size: -
J gene: TRBJ1-2
V gene: TRBV28
CDR3 protein: CASSSKSSGQGDGYTF
CDR3 DNA: TGTGCCAGCAGTTCCAAAAGCTCGGGACAGGGAGACGGCTACACCTTC

D gene: -
clone size: -
J gene: TRBJ2-7
V gene: TRBV5-1
CDR3 protein: CASRPATASIEQYF
CDR3 DNA: TGCGCCAGCAGACCCGCAACTGCCTCAATCGAGCAGTACTTC

D gene: TRBD1
clone size: once
J gene: TRBJ1-4
V gene: TRBV30
CDR3 protein: CAWSVLGTDNEKLFF
CDR3 DNA: TGTGCCTGGAGTGTACTGGGGACAGATAATGAAAAACTGTTTTTT

D gene: -
clone size: -
J gene: TRBJ1-1
V gene: TRBV5-6
CDR3 protein: CASSFGLGGTEAFF
CDR3 DNA: TGTGCCAGCAGCTTCGGGCTGGGAGGCACTGAAGCTTTCTTT

D gene: TRBD2
clone size: few
J gene: TRBJ2-7
V gene: TRBV2
CDR3 protein: CASTEGAGAFEQYF
CDR3 DNA: TGTGCCAGCACCGAGGGAGCGGGAGCTTTCGAGCAGTACTTC

D gene: -
clone size: few
J gene: TRBJ1-1
V gene: TRBV4-2
CDR3 protein: CASSQRPGYTEAFF
CDR3 DNA: TGTGCCAGCAGCCAGCGACCAGGGTACACTGAAGCTTTCTTT